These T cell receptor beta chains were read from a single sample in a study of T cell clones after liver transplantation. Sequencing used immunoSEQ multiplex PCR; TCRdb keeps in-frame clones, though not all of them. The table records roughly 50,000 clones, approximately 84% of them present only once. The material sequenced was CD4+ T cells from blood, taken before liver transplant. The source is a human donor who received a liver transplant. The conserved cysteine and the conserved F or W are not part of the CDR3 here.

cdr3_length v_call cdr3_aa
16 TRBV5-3 ARSFHPLSGRAADTQY
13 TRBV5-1 ASSFGATNTGELF
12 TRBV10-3 AIRNLGQQETQY
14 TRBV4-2 ASSQASSGGSYEQF
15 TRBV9 ASSAIPRGLGTDTQY
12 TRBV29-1 SVLTTSGSGELF
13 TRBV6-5 ASSYRGGVAYEQY
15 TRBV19 ASTPPGLSSGANVLT
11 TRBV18 ASSGTSTDTQY
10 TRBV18 ASSRPTDTQY
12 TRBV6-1 ASSEIGRQETQY
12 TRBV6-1 ASTSGWANNEQF
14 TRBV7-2 ASSSGQALYNSPLH
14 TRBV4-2 ASSSGTSVNQETQY
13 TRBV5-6 ASSLTGRGNQPQH
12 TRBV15 ATSRGLASDTQY
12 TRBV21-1 ASSQKGQGAPQH
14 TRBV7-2 ASSQLAGGARETQY
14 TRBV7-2 ASSLARSSYNSPLH
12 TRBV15 ATSGGTGNNEQF
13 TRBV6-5 ASSSTGPYNTEAF
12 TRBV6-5 ASRTGLAAYEQY
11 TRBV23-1 ASSRGQPYEQY
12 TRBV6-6 ASRKQGMNTEAF
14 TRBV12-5 ASDAGGHASYNEQF
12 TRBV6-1 ASSDPGGNYGYT
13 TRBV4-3 ASSQTSGGNNEQF
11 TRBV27 ASSTNGGYEQY
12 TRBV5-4 ASRPEDRDTEAF
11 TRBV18 ASSYKGAAEAF
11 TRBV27 ASSRQETDTQY
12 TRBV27 ASSLGQLNEKLF
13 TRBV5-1 ASSPEGVSGNTIY
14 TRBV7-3 ASSAPPGQGKETQY
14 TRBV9 ASSVAPAGGQETQY
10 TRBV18 ASSQGPDTQY
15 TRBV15 ATSRDQPGTPGNTIY
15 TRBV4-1 ASSQESGSRMNTEAF
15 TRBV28 ASSTFLGGFVGETQY
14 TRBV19 ASSTGQDSGANVLT